The clone carrying this T cell receptor beta chain was recorded at least ten times. Antigen unknown. These data come from a study of regulatory T cells in long-lasting Graves disease. General study points: Peripheral blood alone, not thyroid tissue, underwent study.

Deletions cut 8 bases from V and 4 bases from J, with 17 bases between. This CDR3 is 14 amino acids long. Per germline, CDR1 MNHEY and CDR2 SMNVEV (reference sequence). CDR3 regions were amplified by Arm-PCR using iRepertoire HTBI primers to build TCR beta libraries. In the study's own analysis: The identification of roughly 62 TRBV and approximately 13 TRBJ segments was made across samples. TCRdb independently ran MiXCR on the multiplex PCR reads; one entry per CDR3 protein. TCRdb, not the original authors, processed these V and J calls. The table records 410,000 or so distinct CDR3 sequences, 15% of them present only once. Time point reported: newly diagnosed GD, antithyroid drugs for less than 3 months. From PBMCs, RNA was extracted and then used to make the TCR library. The data were also submitted as part of a second study, on T cells in Graves' hyperthyroidism and ophthalmopathy. That paper adds: Most clonotypes expanded in the thyroid (above 0.001) were also present in blood.

The rearrangement links TRBV27 to TRBJ1-2, with D perhaps TRBD1 (6 bases). Specimen: peripheral blood mononuclear cells (PBMCs), collected at new diagnosis, from a patient treated with antithyroid drugs. The TCR comes from a woman in her 30s with Graves disease. The CDR3 reads CASRALGGLYGYTF. CDR3 DNA: TGTGCCAGCCGTGCTTTGGGGGGGCTCTATGGCTACACCTTC.